These 18 T cell receptor beta chains were all obtained from the same sample, sequenced in a study of somatic mutations in cytotoxic T cells in rheumatoid arthritis. The data were produced by immunoSEQ multiplex PCR, yet TCRdb's version contains in-frame clones alone and is incomplete. Seen here are roughly 16,000 clones, approximately 82% observed once, and the top ten hold 15% to 20%. Input material: CD8+ T cells sorted from blood. The receptor source for this set is a woman aged 50 to 65 with rheumatoid arthritis.

This chain connects TRBV7-9 to TRBJ2-1; D is ambiguous. This CDR3 is built from 15 residues. V lost 4 bases, J lost 2 bases, and 12 bases lay in between. Germline values: CDR1 SEHNR, CDR2 FQNEAQ (reference sequence). The DNA of the CDR3 is TGTGCCAGCAGCTCAAGGGCGCGGCCCTACAATGAGCAGTTCTTC. It is translated as CASSSRARPYNEQFF.

The chain couples TRBV7-6 to TRBJ2-7; 15 nucleotides match TRBD2. The CDR3 loop spans 18 amino acids. V shed 5 bases, J shed 5 bases, and the junction held 13 bases outside the gene matches. Germline assignment: CDR1 SGHVS and CDR2 FNYEAQ. The CDR3 here is CASSRRTSGRETYHEQYF. The CDR3 nucleotides are TGTGCCAGCAGCCGAAGGACTAGCGGGAGGGAGACCTACCACGAGCAGTACTTC.

The gene calls are TRBV21-1 and TRBJ2-2; the table calls TRBD1, which could not be checked here. TRBV21-1 is annotated as a pseudogene. This CDR3 comprises 15 residues. CDR3 in DNA: TGTGCCAGCAGCCCAACAACGCCGAACACCGGGGAGCTGTTTTTT. The encoded protein is CASSPTTPNTGELFF.

This clone was seen a few times. The rearrangement joins TRBV10-1 to TRBJ2-3; 10 bases fit TRBD2. Germline trimming cut 5 bases from V and 2 bases from J; bases unmatched to any gene: 4. CDR3 length: 15 residues. Germline-derived CDR1 and CDR2 are WNHNN and SYGVQD (reference sequence). The CDR3 spells CASSPGTSDTDTQYF. CDR3 bases: TGCGCCAGCAGTCCCGGGACTAGCGACACAGATACGCAGTATTTT.

This clone appeared a few times. The chain uses TRBV14 and TRBJ1-3; no clear D. Per the germline V gene, CDR1 is SGHDN and CDR2 is FVKESK. The V end lost 0 bases, the J end lost 3 bases, and 15 bases lay between the germline ends. The CDR3 loop spans 17 amino acids. The CDR3 reads CASSQDPGSASGNTIYF. The CDR3 DNA reads as TGTGCCAGCAGCCAAGATCCAGGATCGGCCAGTGGAAACACCATATATTTT.

The chain links TRBV28 to TRBJ2-7; tentatively, D is TRBD2 (6 bases). Germline assignment: CDR1 MDHEN and CDR2 SYDVKM. The V gene lost 5 bases and the J gene lost 1 base, with 12 bases spanning the gap. The CDR3 length is 14 residues. Here the CDR3 DNA reads TGTGCCAGCAGTCCGCCTCGGGGGTCCTACGAGCAGTACTTC. This gives the protein CASSPPRGSYEQYF.

The rearrangement uses TRBV7-6 and TRBJ2-3; the match to TRBD2 covers 7 bases. The junction had 9 bases not matched to a gene; V was cut back by 1 base and J by 5 bases. This CDR3 has 16 residues. The germline V gene encodes CDR1 SGHVS and CDR2 FNYEAQ. The CDR3 loop reads CASSLVASGPQDTQYF. CDR3 coding DNA: TGTGCCAGCAGCTTAGTGGCTAGCGGTCCACAAGATACGCAGTATTTT.

V is TRBV4-3 and J is TRBJ2-7; D tentatively reads TRBD1 or TRBD2 (7 bases each). Per germline, CDR1 LGHNA and CDR2 YSLEER. The CDR3 is 16 amino acids. V dropped 0 bases and J dropped 4 bases, with 16 bases sitting between them. The CDR3, as DNA: TGCGCCAGCAGCCAAGATGTCAGACAGGGAGGGTACGAGCAGTACTTC. Protein sequence: CASSQDVRQGGYEQYF.

The chain uses TRBV9 and TRBJ1-2; perhaps TRBD1 as D (6 bases). Germline V gene lookup returns CDR1 SGDLS and CDR2 YYNGEE. V lost 0 bases, J lost 8 bases, and 11 bases lay in between. The CDR3 extends over 13 amino acids. The CDR3 loop is CASSVGTDSGYTF. The DNA of the CDR3 is TGTGCCAGCAGCGTAGGGACAGATTCGGGCTACACCTTC.

The chain joins TRBV7-9 to TRBJ2-3; TRBD2 aligns across 9 bases. Germline CDR1 SEHNR, CDR2 FQNEAQ (reference sequence). The J segment lost 3 bases and the V segment lost 4 bases, leaving 5 bases of the junction unmatched. The CDR3 is 15 amino acids. CDR3: CASSSPGLATDTQYF. The CDR3 DNA follows: TGTGCCAGCAGCTCCCCGGGACTAGCTACAGATACGCAGTATTTT.

The chain couples TRBV19 to TRBJ2-7; TRBD1 aligns across 8 bases. Germline trimming cut 1 base from V and 2 bases from J; bases unmatched to any gene: 1. The CDR3 runs 14 residues. In germline, CDR1 is LNHDA, CDR2 SQIVND (reference sequence). The CDR3 DNA reads TGTGCCAGTAGTATAGGACAGGGGACCTACGAGCAGTACTTC. Translating it yields CASSIGQGTYEQYF.

The chain carries TRBV5-1 and TRBJ1-1; D is unclear. The germline CDR1 and CDR2 sequences are SGHRS and YFSETQ. Deletions cut 0 bases from V and 2 bases from J, with 5 bases between. This CDR3 comprises 13 residues. CDR3 sequence reads: CASSLAGNTEAFF. For the CDR3, the DNA is TGCGCCAGCAGCTTGGCGGGAAACACTGAAGCTTTCTTT.

This clone appeared a few times. The V and J genes are TRBV19 and TRBJ1-1, with D unclear. The CDR3 totals 14 residues. Germline V gene data show CDR1 as LNHDA and CDR2 as SQIVND (reference sequence). Between the trimmed V and J ends, which lost 3 bases and 1 base, there was a span of 9 bases. CDR3: CASSMGLGNTEAFF. The CDR3, as DNA: TGTGCCAGTAGTATGGGCCTCGGGAACACTGAAGCTTTCTTT.

The chain is built from TRBV4-1 and TRBJ2-7, with 11 nucleotides matching TRBD2. The trim removed 0 bases at V and 1 base at J, leaving 5 bases unmatched. CDR3 length: 17 residues. Germline V gene sequence: CDR1 MGHRA, CDR2 YSYEKL. CDR3 amino acids: CASSQDPLAGGSYEQYF. CDR3 bases: TGCGCCAGCAGCCAAGACCCTTTAGCGGGAGGGTCCTACGAGCAGTACTTC.

This chain connects TRBV15 to TRBJ2-7, with 7 bases matching TRBD1. Unmatched junction bases numbered 7, after V lost 2 bases and J lost 3 bases. This CDR3 spans 15 amino acids. CDR1 and CDR2 (germline): LNHNV, YYDKDF (reference sequence). In nucleotides, the CDR3 is TGTGCCACCAGCAGAACTAGGACAGGTATCTACGAGCAGTACTTC. Translated, it gives CATSRTRTGIYEQYF.

The rearrangement joins TRBV7-2 to TRBJ2-1, with TRBD2 matching over 8 bases. This CDR3 has 14 amino acids. The germline CDR1 and CDR2 sequences are SGHTA and FQGNSA. V lost 11 bases, J lost 9 bases, and 15 bases stayed unmatched. The CDR3 bases are TGTGCCGTACAGACCGGGGGGGGCCATACTGAGCAGTTCTTC. This encodes CAVQTGGGHTEQFF.

V and J are TRBV27 and TRBJ2-5; D perhaps matches TRBD1 (6 bases). The J call may be faulty, since TRBJ2-7 better matches the DNA end. Germline CDR1 reads MNHEY; CDR2 reads SMNVEV (reference sequence). The CDR3 sequence is 16 residues long. The CDR3 bases are TGTGCCAGCAGTTTATGGTCGACAGGCGGATCCGGCGAGCAGTACTTC. Translated, it gives CASSLWSTGGSGEQYF.

Points on this clone: The conserved final phenylalanine or tryptophan is absent from the CDR3, which likely points to a read error. No DNA is shown, since the ends of the CDR3 on it are uncertain; the CDR3 is the one TCRdb lists. The rearrangement links TRBV9 to TRBJ1-4; the table's D call TRBD1 went unverified against the DNA. Germline values: CDR1 SGDLS, CDR2 YYNGEE. The CDR3 is 10 residues long, counting both termini. CDR3 residues: CASSVVTGGG.